One sample yielded the 15 T cell receptor beta chains listed below, sequenced in a study of beta chain features in type 1 diabetes. Since all of the isolated RNA was reverse transcribed, expressed TCRB transcripts were what got sequenced. The table came from immunoSEQ multiplex PCR; TCRdb's copy has only in-frame clones and leaves some out. The sample consists of about 330,000 clones, approximately 10% of them appearing once. The sequencing input was naive CD4+ T cells from blood. The receptors were sampled from a woman aged 25 to 45 in good health.

This chain joins TRBV4-3 and TRBJ1-1; D is undetermined. The V gene lost 3 bases and the J gene lost 1 base, with 15 bases spanning the gap. From germline, CDR1 is LGHNA and CDR2 YSLEER. The CDR3 is made up of 16 amino acids. CDR3 amino acids: CASSQELRNWNTEAFF. As DNA, the CDR3 is TGCGCCAGCAGCCAGGAGCTACGGAACTGGAACACTGAAGCTTTCTTT.

This clone was detected a few times. The chain joins TRBV18 to TRBJ2-5; TRBD2 agrees at 7 bases. CDR1 and CDR2 (germline): KGHSH, LQKENI. V lost 4 bases, J lost 5 bases, and 10 bases stayed unmatched. CDR3 size: 15 residues. In nucleotides, the CDR3 is TGTGCCAGCTCACGGCTAGCGGAGGCCGGGGAGACCCAGTACTTC. Amino acid sequence: CASSRLAEAGETQYF. Drawing the rest from reference TRBV18 and TRBJ2-5, the complete variable domain is NAGVMQNPRHLVRRRGQEARLRCSPMKGHSHVYWYRQLPEEGLKFMVYLQKENIIDESGMPKERFSAEFPKEGPSILRIQQVVRGDSAAYFCASSRLAEAGETQYFGPGTRLLVL.

V usage is TRBV28 and J usage is TRBJ1-2, with 7 bases identical to TRBD1. Germline-derived CDR1 and CDR2 are MDHEN and SYDVKM. The CDR3 spans 13 residues. The V and J ends lost 2 bases and 6 bases, in that order; junction bases with no gene match: 3. CDR3: CASSLDRDDGYTF. CDR3 nucleotide sequence: TGTGCCAGCAGTTTAGACAGGGATGATGGCTACACCTTC.

This chain links TRBV18 with TRBJ2-7; D remains ambiguous. The CDR3 runs to 11 residues. Germline CDR1 and CDR2: KGHSH and LQKENI. V was trimmed by 5 bases and J by 5 bases, leaving 7 bases between them. CDR3 sequence (DNA): TGTGCCAGCTCAGAACGGGACGAGCAGTACTTC. Translating gives CASSERDEQYF.

The CDR3 loop reads CASSVEFSGDPDTQYF. The CDR3 bases are TGTGCCAGCAGCGTAGAATTTAGCGGGGACCCAGATACGCAGTATTTT. The gene calls are TRBV9 and TRBJ2-3; 8 bases are shared with TRBD2. After removal of 0 bases from V and 4 bases from J, the junction contained 7 bases not matched to a gene. The CDR3 length is 16 residues. CDR1 and CDR2 from the germline V gene are SGDLS and YYNGEE.

This chain joins TRBV6-5 and TRBJ2-1; no definite D call. This CDR3 is 15 amino acids long. From germline, CDR1 is MNHEY and CDR2 SVGAGI. Trimming left V 8 bases short and J 0 bases short, with 14 bases between. Here the CDR3 reads CASANSPRSYNEQFF. CDR3 sequence (DNA): TGTGCCAGCGCCAATAGCCCCCGCTCCTACAATGAGCAGTTCTTC.

This clone was observed a handful of times. V gene TRBV5-1 combines with J gene TRBJ2-5; 7 nucleotides agree with TRBD2. J lost 5 bases, V lost 0 bases, and 10 bases had no gene match. The CDR3 runs to 16 residues. Per germline, CDR1 SGHRS and CDR2 YFSETQ. The CDR3 loop reads CASSLALAEMAETQYF. CDR3 coding DNA: TGCGCCAGCAGCTTGGCTCTAGCGGAGATGGCGGAGACCCAGTACTTC. Based on the CDR3 plus reference TRBV5-1 and TRBJ2-5, the full variable domain is KAGVTQTPRYLIKTRGQQVTLSCSPISGHRSVSWYQQTPGQGLQFLFEYFSETQRNKGNFPGRFSGRQFSNSRSEMNVSTLELGDSALYLCASSLALAEMAETQYFGPGTRLLVL.

The genes are TRBV11-2 and TRBJ2-5; 8 bases match TRBD1. J gave up 4 bases and V 5 bases, and 3 bases lay outside the gene matches. The CDR3 length is 13 residues. CDR1 SGHAT and CDR2 FQNNGV come from the germline V gene. The DNA of the CDR3 is TGTGCCAGCAGCACCGACAGGGGAGAGACCCAGTACTTC. Translated, it gives CASSTDRGETQYF.

The CDR3 sequence is CAWGGGNTIYF. The CDR3 nucleotides are TGTGCCTGGGGCGGAGGAAACACCATATATTTT. The gene calls are TRBV30 and TRBJ1-3; D unresolved. The germline V gene has CDR1 GTSNPN and CDR2 SVGIG (reference sequence). The CDR3 is 11 amino acids. The V end lost 5 bases, the J end lost 4 bases, and 6 bases lay between the germline ends. The variable domain in full, with the rest retrieved from reference TRBV30 and TRBJ1-3, is SQTIHQWPATLVQPVGSPLSLECTVEGTSNPNLYWYRQAAGRGLQLLFYSVGIGQISSEVPQNLSASRPQDRQFILSSKKLLLSDSGFYLCAWGGGNTIYFGEGSWLTVV.

In its sample, this clone was seen a few times. The rearrangement joins TRBV7-2 to TRBJ1-5; 9 nucleotides align to TRBD1. Trimming at V came to 5 bases and at J to 0 bases, leaving 8 bases not matched to a gene. The CDR3 has 17 amino acids. CDR1 and CDR2 (germline): SGHTA, FQGNSA. The CDR3 DNA sequence: TGTGCCAGCAGCCGTGGTGGGACAGGGCATAGCAATCAGCCCCAGCATTTT. It is translated as CASSRGGTGHSNQPQHF.

The gene calls are TRBV5-4 and TRBJ1-1, with D possibly being TRBD1 (6 bases). This CDR3 is 14 amino acids long. Germline CDR1 reads SGHNT; CDR2 reads YYREEE (reference sequence). V was cut by 5 bases and J by 2 bases, with 13 bases left in between. CDR3 nucleotide sequence: TGTGCCAGCAGTTTACAGGGCTTCAACACTGAAGCTTTCTTT. This gives the protein CASSLQGFNTEAFF.

The chain joins TRBV7-6 to TRBJ2-3; 12 bases fit TRBD2. J lost 4 bases, V lost 1 base, and 9 bases had no gene match. This CDR3 region has 18 residues. CDR1 SGHVS and CDR2 FNYEAQ come from the germline V gene. The CDR3 loop reads CASSLGRLAGVVADTQYF. The CDR3 DNA reads as TGTGCCAGCAGCTTAGGTAGACTAGCGGGAGTAGTAGCAGATACGCAGTATTTT.

This clone was seen more than once but under ten times. The chain couples TRBV30 to TRBJ2-5; weak D call: TRBD2 (6 bases). Germline V lookup: CDR1 GTSNPN, CDR2 SVGIG (reference sequence). Trimming pared 3 bases from V and 11 bases from J, leaving 19 bases between. CDR3 length equals 13 residues. The CDR3 sequence: CAWRGTLPGEQYF. CDR3 DNA: TGTGCCTGGAGGGGGACTCTACCGGGAGAGCAGTACTTC.

The chain employs TRBV28 and TRBJ2-5, with 7 bases aligning to TRBD1. Per the germline V gene, CDR1 is MDHEN and CDR2 is SYDVKM. V was pared by 6 bases and J by 1 base, with 2 bases of the junction left unmatched. This CDR3 has 13 residues. For the CDR3, the DNA is TGTGCCAGCAGCGGGACAGTCCAAGAGACCCAGTACTTC. Translated: CASSGTVQETQYF.

This clone occurred a few times. The chain is built from TRBV7-9 and TRBJ2-3; D might be TRBD2 (5 bases). V was cut by 4 bases and J by 1 base, with 12 bases left in between. This CDR3 contains 15 residues. Germline V lookup: CDR1 SEHNR, CDR2 FQNEAQ (reference sequence). The CDR3 DNA reads as TGTGCCAGCAGCTCCGGGATAGCTGGCACAGATACGCAGTATTTT. Translation: CASSSGIAGTDTQYF.